Listed below are T cell receptor beta chains from one sample, sequenced in a study of blood T cell repertoires in COVID-19. Sequenced by immunoSEQ multiplex PCR; TCRdb stores in-frame clones only, minus some. Of about 200,000 clones listed, 80% are singletons. The sample comprised PBMCs or T cells enriched from blood (not recorded which). These receptors were collected from a woman in her forties with acute COVID-19. Both conserved end residues are part of each CDR3. The D gene is left open where the match is weak. Clone size is stated in some rows and not others, as once, few, many or a class when expanded.

clone_size,cdr3_length,d_call,v_call,j_call,cdr3_nt,cdr3_aa
-,12,-,TRBV11-2,TRBJ2-7,TGTGCCAGCAGCTTAGATACCCCGGGGCAGTACTTC,CASSLDTPGQYF
-,10,-,TRBV29-1,TRBJ2-1,TGCAGCGTGGCTCATAATGAGCAGTTCTTC,CSVAHNEQFF
few,13,-,TRBV6-5,TRBJ1-1,TGTGCCAGCAGTCCGGTTGAGAACACTGAAGCTTTCTTT,CASSPVENTEAFF
-,14,-,TRBV4-1,TRBJ2-1,TGCGCCAGCAGCTCCCACCCAGCGGGCGATGAGCAGTTCTTC,CASSSHPAGDEQFF
once,15,-,TRBV28,TRBJ1-2,TGTGCCAGCAACCTAGAAACTCAGGGATTCTATGGCTACACCTTC,CASNLETQGFYGYTF
-,14,TRBD1,TRBV7-2,TRBJ2-7,TGTGCCAGCTCCACGGCAGGGGGCGTGGGGGAGCAGTACTTC,CASSTAGGVGEQYF
-,16,-,TRBV19,TRBJ2-1,TGTGCCAGTAAGCCGCGGGACCGGAGCTCCTACAATGAGCAGTTCTTC,CASKPRDRSSYNEQFF
-,13,-,TRBV9,TRBJ2-3,TGTGCCAGCAGCGTAGGTCGGACAGATACGCAGTATTTT,CASSVGRTDTQYF
-,15,-,TRBV30,TRBJ2-3,TGTGCCTGGAGTCGAGGGACACCGAGCACAGATACGCAGTATTTT,CAWSRGTPSTDTQYF
-,15,-,TRBV5-5,TRBJ1-1,TGTGCCAGCAGCCATAGGTGGGGCATGAACACTGAAGCTTTCTTT,CASSHRWGMNTEAFF
once,17,-,TRBV15,TRBJ2-1,TGTGCCACCAGCAGAGATATTGGAACTAGCCTTTACAATGAGCAGTTCTTC,CATSRDIGTSLYNEQFF
-,15,-,TRBV7-2,TRBJ1-5,TGTGCCAGCAGCTTAGACGGACAGCGTTATCAGCCCCAGCATTTT,CASSLDGQRYQPQHF
-,14,TRBD1,TRBV6-2/TRBV6-3,TRBJ2-7,TGTGCCAGCAGTCGAACGACAGGGGGCCACGAGCAGTACTTC,CASSRTTGGHEQYF
-,15,-,TRBV28,TRBJ1-5,TGTGCCAGCAGTTCCCGTGGGGGGGGGAATCAGCCCCAGCATTTT,CASSSRGGGNQPQHF
-,17,-,TRBV7-8,TRBJ2-1,TGTGCCAGCAGCTTAGCACGTACCCGACGTACAGACAATGAGCAGTTCTTC,CASSLARTRRTDNEQFF
-,15,TRBD1,TRBV19,TRBJ1-1,TGTGCCAGTCATACTTGGACAGGGCCGCTCCGCCCCGCTTTCTTT,CASHTWTGPLRPAFF
-,15,-,TRBV28,TRBJ1-5,TGTGCCAGCAGAATCACGGGGGGGAGGGATCAGCCCCAGCATTTT,CASRITGGRDQPQHF
-,13,TRBD1,TRBV27,TRBJ2-7,TGTGCCAGCAGTAACAGGGGGCAGCGCGAGCAGTACTTC,CASSNRGQREQYF
-,12,TRBD1,TRBV6-2/TRBV6-3,TRBJ1-6,TGTGCCAGCAGTCAGGGGGGAAAGGCCCTCCACTTT,CASSQGGKALHF
few,12,-,TRBV13,TRBJ2-5,TGTGCCAGCAGTCTCCTTCGAGAGACCCAGTACTTC,CASSLLRETQYF
-,13,-,TRBV25-1,TRBJ1-2,TGTGCCAGCAGTGGAATTACAGGGAACGGCTACACCTTC,CASSGITGNGYTF
-,18,-,TRBV4-3,TRBJ2-4,TGCGCCAGCAGCCAAGATCCCGCCGGGACACAGTCGAAAAACATTCAGTACTTC,CASSQDPAGTQSKNIQYF
-,14,TRBD1,TRBV5-1,TRBJ1-1,TGCGCCAGCAGCAGGGGACAGGGGGACACTGAAGCTTTCTTT,CASSRGQGDTEAFF
-,15,TRBD1,TRBV30,TRBJ1-5,TGTGCCTGGAGTGTACAGGGGGTGAGCAATCAGCCCCAGCATTTT,CAWSVQGVSNQPQHF
-,14,TRBD1,TRBV5-1,TRBJ1-6,TGCGCCAGCAGAACAGGGGGACTTAATTCACCCCTCCACTTT,CASRTGGLNSPLHF
few,16,TRBD1,TRBV6-5,TRBJ1-4,TGTGCCAGCAGTTACTCGTTTGGTCAGGGGGATGAAAAACTGTTTTTT,CASSYSFGQGDEKLFF
-,14,-,TRBV5-1,TRBJ2-3,TGCGCCAGCAGCTTGCACTCATCCACAGATACGCAGTATTTT,CASSLHSSTDTQYF
few,12,-,TRBV25-1,TRBJ2-7,TGTGCCAGCAGTGAAAGGGGCTACGAGCAGTACTTC,CASSERGYEQYF
few,16,TRBD1,TRBV2,TRBJ1-2,TGTGCCAGCAGCCTTAACCAGGACAGGGGGAACTATGGCTACACCTTC,CASSLNQDRGNYGYTF
-,14,TRBD1,TRBV29-1,TRBJ2-7,TGCAGCGTTGGGGACAGTCAAATCTCCTACGAGCAGTACTTC,CSVGDSQISYEQYF
-,13,-,TRBV5-1,TRBJ2-5,TGCGCCAGCAGCTTGGCTCTAGCGGAGACCCAGTACTTC,CASSLALAETQYF
-,12,-,TRBV28,TRBJ2-4,TGTGCCAGCGGGGGCCAATGGAACATTCAGTACTTC,CASGGQWNIQYF
-,15,-,TRBV14,TRBJ1-3,TGTGCCAGCAGCAGACAGGCGGGCTCTGGAAACACCATATATTTT,CASSRQAGSGNTIYF
once,16,-,TRBV3-1/TRBV3-2,TRBJ1-1,TGTGCCAGCAGCCAAGTACAGGCTGCTTCATACACTGAAGCTTTCTTT,CASSQVQAASYTEAFF
-,15,TRBD2,TRBV5-1,TRBJ2-3,TGCGCCAGCAGCCACACTAGCGACGCAGGAGATACGCAGTATTTT,CASSHTSDAGDTQYF
-,14,-,TRBV5-6,TRBJ1-3,TGTGCCAGCAGCTTCGACAGCTCTGGAAACACCATATATTTT,CASSFDSSGNTIYF
-,15,-,TRBV5-4,TRBJ2-1,TGTGCCAGCAGCTCGACTAGTCTAAGGGGCAATGAGCAGTTCTTC,CASSSTSLRGNEQFF
-,15,TRBD2,TRBV10-3,TRBJ2-1,TGTGCCATCAGTGGACTAGCGGGACGGTACAATGAGCAGTTCTTC,CAISGLAGRYNEQFF
-,12,-,TRBV12-3/TRBV12-4,TRBJ1-1,TGTGCCAGCAGTTCTATGAACACTGAAGCTTTCTTT,CASSSMNTEAFF
-,16,-,TRBV19,TRBJ1-3,TGTGCCAGTCTAGGACGCCGCCAAGCGGGTGGAAACACCATATATTTT,CASLGRRQAGGNTIYF
-,13,-,TRBV5-1,TRBJ2-7,TGCGCCAGCAGCAGGTCAGGGTCCTACGAGCAGTACTTC,CASSRSGSYEQYF
-,15,-,TRBV24-1,TRBJ1-4,TGTGCCACCAGTGATTCCAGGCCGATTAATGAAAAACTGTTTTTT,CATSDSRPINEKLFF
-,16,TRBD1,TRBV11-2,TRBJ2-5,TGTGCCAGCAGCTTAGATCTACCAGGGGGACAAGAGACCCAGTACTTC,CASSLDLPGGQETQYF
-,15,TRBD2,TRBV9,TRBJ2-1,TGTGCCAGCAGCGCCGAAGCGGGGGGTTACAATGAGCAGTTCTTC,CASSAEAGGYNEQFF
-,12,-,TRBV6-5,TRBJ1-2,TGTGCCAGCAGTCAGACAACCTATGGCTACACCTTC,CASSQTTYGYTF
-,13,-,TRBV7-6,TRBJ2-7,TGTGCCAGCAGCTCGGCAGGGTCGCGCGAGCAGTACTTC,CASSSAGSREQYF
-,16,-,TRBV6-2/TRBV6-3,TRBJ2-7,TGTGCCAGCAGTTACAATCGGGCAGGGCCGACCTACGAGCAGTACTTC,CASSYNRAGPTYEQYF
-,14,TRBD1,TRBV11-1,TRBJ1-1,TGTGCCAGCAGCCAAGGACAGGGGGACACTGAAGCTTTCTTT,CASSQGQGDTEAFF
-,15,-,TRBV6-5,TRBJ1-6,TGTGCCAGCAGTCTCCGGGCAGGGGCGGATTCACCCCTCCACTTT,CASSLRAGADSPLHF
-,14,-,TRBV19,TRBJ1-1,TGTGCCAGTAGATCCGGGGGGTTCAGTGGTGAAGCTTTCTTT,CASRSGGFSGEAFF
-,13,-,TRBV7-6,TRBJ2-5,TGTGCCAGCAGCTCGGGGTCCCAAGAGACCCAGTACTTC,CASSSGSQETQYF
-,16,TRBD1,TRBV6-1,TRBJ2-3,TGTGCCAGCAGTGCCACAGGGGCATTTCGCACAGATACGCAGTATTTT,CASSATGAFRTDTQYF
-,13,TRBD1,TRBV5-1,TRBJ1-2,TGCGCCAGCAGCCCGGGACAGGCCGGGGGCTACACCTTC,CASSPGQAGGYTF
many,15,-,TRBV7-2,TRBJ1-2,TGTGCCAGCATCCCTACGGGGGGGGGAAGCTATGGCTACACCTTC,CASIPTGGGSYGYTF
-,12,-,TRBV10-3,TRBJ2-3,TGTGCCTCCAGGGGGGTGGCGGATACGCAGTATTTT,CASRGVADTQYF